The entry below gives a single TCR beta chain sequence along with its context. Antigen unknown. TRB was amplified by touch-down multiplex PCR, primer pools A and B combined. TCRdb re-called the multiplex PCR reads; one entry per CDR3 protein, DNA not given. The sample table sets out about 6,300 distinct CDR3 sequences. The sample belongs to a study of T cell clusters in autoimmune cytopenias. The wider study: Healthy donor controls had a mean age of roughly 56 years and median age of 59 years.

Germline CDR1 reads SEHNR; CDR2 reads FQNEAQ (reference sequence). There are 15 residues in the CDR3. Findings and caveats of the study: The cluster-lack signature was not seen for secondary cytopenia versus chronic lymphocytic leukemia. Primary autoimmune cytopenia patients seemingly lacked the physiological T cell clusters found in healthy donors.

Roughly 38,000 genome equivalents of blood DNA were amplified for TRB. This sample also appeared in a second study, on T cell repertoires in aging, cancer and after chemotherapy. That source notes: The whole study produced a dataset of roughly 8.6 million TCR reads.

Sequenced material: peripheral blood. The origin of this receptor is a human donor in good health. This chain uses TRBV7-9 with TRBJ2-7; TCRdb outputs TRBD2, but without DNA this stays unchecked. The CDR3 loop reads CASSRTMELAYEQYF.